This TCR beta chain derives from a study of OX40 agonist ivuxolimab in advanced cancers. From germline, CDR1 is SNHLY and CDR2 FYNNEI. CDR3 length equals 20 residues. With 5 bases clipped from V and 4 bases from J, the junction kept 23 bases outside the gene matches. Profiling relied on immunoSEQ multiplex PCR, and the TCRdb table lists in-frame clones only, not all of them. The table shows 60,000 or so clones, with around 89% occurring only once. The sample holds one count of this clone. This TCR was sampled from an adult with an advanced solid tumor such as melanoma, head and neck, liver or kidney cancer. The V gene is TRBV2, the J gene TRBJ2-3, with 8 bases matching TRBD2. The sequencing here drew on CD4+ or CD8+ T cells sorted from blood, taken in a trial of the OX40 agonist ivuxolimab. The CDR3 DNA follows: TGTGCCAGCAGTTCCTCGGTGGGGTGGAGTAGCGGGATTCGTGCAGATACGCAGTATTTT. Its translation is CASSSSVGWSSGIRADTQYF.